This T cell receptor beta chain was identified in a study of cytomegalovirus exposure and HLA in healthy donors. General observations from the study: What a later analysis reportedly showed was that an Asian-associated ancestry cluster had fewer N-insertions than the approximately 700-donor mean.

The PCR used 60 Vbeta and 13 Jbeta primers. Measured with immunoSEQ multiplex PCR; TCRdb has only the in-frame clones, and not every one. The sample includes around 200,000 clones, around 79% of them seen just once. The ends lost 6 bases at V and 7 bases at J; junction bases unmatched: 6. Germline V gene data show CDR1 as SGHTA and CDR2 as FQGTGA. CDR3 length equals 13 residues. Comment on this clone: The target antigen is unknown.

This sequence originates from a woman between 18 and 29 years old in good health and CMV-seronegative. Sequenced sample: PBMCs. The gene calls are TRBV7-3 and TRBJ2-1, with 7 positions matching TRBD2. DNA of the CDR3: TGTGCCAGCAGTGGGACTACAGGAAATGAGCAGTTCTTC. Its translation is CASSGTTGNEQFF.